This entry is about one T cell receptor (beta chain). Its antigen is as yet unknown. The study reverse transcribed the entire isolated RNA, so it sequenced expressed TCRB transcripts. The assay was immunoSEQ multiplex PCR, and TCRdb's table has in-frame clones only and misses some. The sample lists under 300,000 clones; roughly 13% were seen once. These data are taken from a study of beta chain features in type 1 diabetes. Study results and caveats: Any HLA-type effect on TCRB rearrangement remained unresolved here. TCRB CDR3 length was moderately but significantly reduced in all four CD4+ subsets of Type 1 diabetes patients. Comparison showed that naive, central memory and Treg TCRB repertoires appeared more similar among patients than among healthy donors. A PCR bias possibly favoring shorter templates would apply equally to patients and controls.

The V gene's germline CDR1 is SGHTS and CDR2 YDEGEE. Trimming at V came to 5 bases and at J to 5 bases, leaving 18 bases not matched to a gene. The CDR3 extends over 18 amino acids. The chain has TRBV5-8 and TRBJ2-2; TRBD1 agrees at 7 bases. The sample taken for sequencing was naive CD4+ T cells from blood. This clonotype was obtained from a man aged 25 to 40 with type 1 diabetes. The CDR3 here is CASRIVIGTETLTGELFF. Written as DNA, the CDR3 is TGTGCCAGCAGAATTGTGATCGGGACAGAGACTTTGACCGGGGAGCTGTTTTTT.